A single sample is the source of the 20 T cell receptor beta chains below, sequenced in a study of cytomegalovirus exposure and HLA in healthy donors. The PCR ran on 60 Vbeta and 13 Jbeta primers. Clones were sequenced by immunoSEQ multiplex PCR, and TCRdb holds only the in-frame ones, with some missing. The profile shows some 140,000 clones, around 79% of them singletons. Source material: PBMCs. These receptors were obtained from a female donor in good health and CMV-seronegative.

The rearrangement joins TRBV28 to TRBJ2-5; TRBD1 aligns across 11 bases. Trimming took 3 bases from V and 4 from J; bases not matched to a gene: 4. In germline, CDR1 is MDHEN, CDR2 SYDVKM. The CDR3 sequence is 15 residues long. As DNA, the CDR3 is TGTGCCAGCAGTTTGGCGGGACAGGGGGTAGAGACCCAGTACTTC. As protein: CASSLAGQGVETQYF. Using reference TRBV28 and TRBJ2-5 for the parts outside the CDR3, the full variable domain is DVKVTQSSRYLVKRTGEKVFLECVQDMDHENMFWYRQDPGLGLRLIYFSYDVKMKEKGDIPEGYSVSREKKERFSLILESASTNQTSMYLCASSLAGQGVETQYFGPGTRLLVL.

J is TRBJ2-3 and V is TRBV7-6, with unresolved D. This CDR3 comprises 14 residues. V was clipped by 1 base and J by 6 bases, with 11 bases between them. Germline assignment: CDR1 SGHVS and CDR2 FNYEAQ. CDR3 bases: TGTGCCAGCAGCTTAGACCATCTCGGGGATACGCAGTATTTT. As protein: CASSLDHLGDTQYF.

The V call is TRBV11-3, the J call TRBJ2-7, with 8 bases aligning to TRBD1. The trim removed 4 bases at V and 3 bases at J, leaving 8 bases unmatched. The germline V gene has CDR1 SGHNT and CDR2 YENEEA. The CDR3 sequence is 15 residues long. This CDR3 is CASSSMTGALYEQYF. In DNA, the CDR3 is TGTGCCAGCAGCTCAATGACAGGGGCCCTCTACGAGCAGTACTTC.

V gene TRBV7-2 combines with J gene TRBJ1-4; D not resolved. The V gene lost 3 bases and the J gene lost 8 bases, with 10 bases spanning the gap. Germline V gives CDR1 SGHTA, CDR2 FQGNSA. This CDR3 region has 13 residues. The CDR3 DNA is TGTGCCAGCAGCTTTCCCGGGGAAGAAAAACTGTTTTTT. Its translation: CASSFPGEEKLFF.

The rearrangement links TRBV5-1 to TRBJ2-1; TRBD1 agrees at 8 bases. Germline-derived CDR1 and CDR2 are SGHRS and YFSETQ. Trimming took 3 bases from V and 9 from J; bases not matched to a gene: 8. CDR3 size: 14 residues. The CDR3 sequence: CASSSSGQGGEQFF. CDR3 sequence (DNA): TGCGCCAGCAGCTCATCCGGACAGGGCGGTGAGCAGTTCTTC.

This chain uses TRBV10-3 with TRBJ2-7, with TRBD1 matching 8 bases. Germline lookup yields CDR1 ENHRY and CDR2 SYGVKD. This CDR3 has 15 amino acids. V lost 3 bases to trimming and J lost 2 bases; unmatched junction nucleotides: 6. This CDR3 reads CAISDQGAGPYEQYF. The DNA for the CDR3 is TGTGCCATCAGTGACCAGGGGGCCGGACCCTACGAGCAGTACTTC.

The chain employs TRBV4-1 and TRBJ1-1; D remains ambiguous. The germline CDR1 and CDR2 sequences are MGHRA and YSYEKL. Trimming took off 0 bases at V and 1 base at J, with 9 bases between the two ends. The CDR3 is 15 residues long. This CDR3 is CASSQEAQQNTEAFF. The CDR3 DNA reads as TGCGCCAGCAGCCAAGAGGCCCAACAGAACACTGAAGCTTTCTTT.

This clone has only a few counts. The genes are TRBV6-1 and TRBJ1-4; D perhaps matches TRBD1 (5 bases). Germline V gene sequence: CDR1 MNHNS, CDR2 SASEGT. The CDR3 totals 14 residues. Trimming shortened V by 1 base and J by 8 bases, and 11 bases separated the two germline ends. The CDR3 sequence is CASSEGRRGEKLFF. The CDR3 nucleotides read TGTGCCAGCAGTGAAGGGCGGCGGGGGGAAAAACTGTTTTTT.

The genes are TRBV5-4 and TRBJ2-2; 7 bases agree with TRBD1. The CDR3 loop spans 16 amino acids. The J segment lost 5 bases and the V segment lost 5 bases, leaving 12 bases of the junction unmatched. Germline CDR1 is SGHNT and CDR2 is YYREEE (reference sequence). The chain's CDR3 is CASRPYKGAQTGELFF. The CDR3 DNA reads as TGTGCCAGCAGACCTTACAAGGGGGCGCAGACCGGGGAGCTGTTTTTT.

This chain joins TRBV2 and TRBJ1-2; 9 bases map to TRBD1. This CDR3 contains 14 residues. V was pared by 8 bases and J by 6 bases, with 10 bases of the junction left unmatched. Germline V gene sequence: CDR1 SNHLY, CDR2 FYNNEI. The CDR3 DNA reads TGTGCCAGCCGTTGGACACAGGGGGCAGATGGCTACACCTTC. This sequence encodes CASRWTQGADGYTF.

This chain uses TRBV9 with TRBJ2-1, with D possibly TRBD1 on 6 matching bases. The CDR3 contains 17 residues. Deletions cut 3 bases from V and 3 bases from J, with 19 bases between. Germline CDR1 SGDLS, CDR2 YYNGEE. The CDR3 region is CASSAQGTSYFYNEQFF. The CDR3 region has the DNA TGTGCCAGCAGCGCCCAAGGGACATCCTATTTCTACAATGAGCAGTTCTTC.

This clone was counted only a few times. The chain is built from TRBV6-5 and TRBJ1-3; D gene ambiguous. The ends were cut back, 10 bases at V and 2 bases at J, with 12 bases in the middle. This CDR3 spans 13 amino acids. Germline V gene sequence: CDR1 MNHEY, CDR2 SVGAGI. The CDR3 bases are TGTGCCACCTCTCTCGGGGCTGGAAACACCATATATTTT. It is translated as CATSLGAGNTIYF.

This clone was picked up one time. This rearrangement joins TRBV9 to TRBJ2-1, with TRBD2 matching over 8 bases. The CDR3 is made up of 16 amino acids. Germline V gives CDR1 SGDLS, CDR2 YYNGEE. V shed 4 bases and J 7 bases; nucleotides not matched to a gene: 13. CDR3 in DNA: TGTGCCAGCAGCTCACCTAGGCCTAGCGGGCGGAATGAGCAGTTCTTC. Residues: CASSSPRPSGRNEQFF.

V usage is TRBV19 and J usage is TRBJ1-5; 9 nucleotides align to TRBD1. V shed 5 bases, J shed 9 bases, and the junction held 5 bases outside the gene matches. Germline CDR1 is LNHDA and CDR2 is SQIVND (reference sequence). The CDR3 has 13 amino acids. This CDR3 reads CASSDRGERPQHF. The CDR3 nucleotides are TGTGCCAGTAGTGACAGGGGGGAACGGCCCCAGCATTTT. Drawing the rest from reference TRBV19 and TRBJ1-5, the complete variable domain is DGGITQSPKYLFRKEGQNVTLSCEQNLNHDAMYWYRQDPGQGLRLIYYSQIVNDFQKGDIAEGYSVSREKKESFPLTVTSAQKNPTAFYLCASSDRGERPQHFGDGTRLSIL.

This sequence joins TRBV7-2 and TRBJ2-1; 7 nucleotides line up with TRBD2. Germline CDR1 reads SGHTA; CDR2 reads FQGNSA. Trimming removed 5 bases from V and 7 bases from J; junction bases left unmatched: 8. The CDR3 is 14 amino acids. The CDR3 is CASSPGLTKNEQFF. The CDR3 bases are TGTGCCAGCAGCCCGGGACTAACGAAGAATGAGCAGTTCTTC.

This clone occurred once. The chain joins TRBV7-2 to TRBJ1-2; the match to TRBD1 covers 7 bases. Trimming at V came to 5 bases and at J to 8 bases, leaving 11 bases not matched to a gene. The germline V gene encodes CDR1 SGHTA and CDR2 FQGNSA. This CDR3 is 14 amino acids long. The CDR3 bases are TGTGCCAGCAGCGGATTCGACAGGGTTGACGGCTACACCTTC. It yields the protein CASSGFDRVDGYTF.

The chain links TRBV6-1 to TRBJ1-4; D gene unclear. Germline CDR1 MNHNS, CDR2 SASEGT. V lost 1 base and J lost 0, with 12 bases in between. CDR3 length: 17 residues. CDR3 protein: CASSEGASLATNEKLFF. DNA for the CDR3: TGTGCCAGCAGTGAAGGGGCCTCACTTGCAACTAATGAAAAACTGTTTTTT.

This chain links TRBV5-4 with TRBJ2-7; tentative D call: TRBD2 (5 bases). Germline loops: CDR1 SGHNT, CDR2 YYREEE (reference sequence). The CDR3 length is 13 residues. V gave up 5 bases and J gave up 3 bases, with 12 bases separating them. In DNA form, the CDR3 reads TGTGCCAGCAGGGCGGGTCTAAACTACGAGCAGTACTTC. Residues: CASRAGLNYEQYF.

The chain has TRBV27 and TRBJ2-2, with D tentatively TRBD1 (6 bases). With 6 bases removed from V and 1 base from J, the gap between germline ends came to 15 bases. The CDR3 covers 16 residues. Germline V gene sequence: CDR1 MNHEY, CDR2 SMNVEV (reference sequence). The CDR3 sequence is CASRLTGTLNTGELFF. CDR3 DNA sequence: TGTGCCAGCAGGCTTACCGGGACACTGAACACCGGGGAGCTGTTTTTT.

A word on this clone: The same CDR3 is also encoded by other DNA sequences in this sample. CDR3 in amino acids: CASSSQGTDTQYF. The CDR3 DNA sequence: TGTGCCAGCAGCTCTCAGGGCACAGATACGCAGTATTTT. The chain couples TRBV7-9 to TRBJ2-3, with D uncertain. Trimming removed 4 bases at V and 1 base at J, with 6 bases between. The CDR3 length is 13 residues. Germline CDR1 SEHNR, CDR2 FQNEAQ (reference sequence).